This T cell receptor beta chain was observed in a study of tumor-infiltrating lymphocytes in primary liver carcinoma. Study-wide background: Tumors, staged T1-T3 N0M0, spanned about 4 to 11 cm.

CDR3 length: 21 residues. The germline CDR1 and CDR2 sequences are SGHAT and FQNNGV. This clonotype occurred once. Antigen unknown. Sequence at one end of the junction differs from germline and may be a read error. Bulk tissue was left unsorted, and RNA and DNA were co-extracted from about 20-30 mg of it. Donors were untreated and chronically infected with HBV. Regarding the study as a whole: Tumors and blood were compared for top-250-clone fraction, and tumors had the significantly higher value (p = 0.039).

The template, 500 ng total RNA, yielded TCR beta cDNA made with a constant-region primer. Construction of TCR beta libraries relied on three successive nested multiplex PCR rounds employing slightly modified ARM-PCR. TRBV1-TRBV30 forward primers and a C-beta reverse primer were used in the first two PCR rounds, which each ran for about 10 cycles. TCRdb re-called the multiplex PCR reads with MiXCR, one entry per CDR3 protein. The data hold approximately 80,000 distinct CDR3 sequences, with around 66% observed a single time. The sample comprised tumor-adjacent normal liver tissue. The gene calls are TRBV11-2 and TRBJ2-1; D possibly corresponds to TRBD1 (5 bases). This receptor was obtained from a man aged 40-49 years with primary liver carcinoma and hepatitis B virus infection. Here the CDR3 DNA reads TGTGCTAGCAGCTTCAAGCATGGGTTGGGGCGGCAGTGGTGGAACTACAATGAGCAGCTCTTC. It yields the protein CASSFKHGLGRQWWNYNEQLF.